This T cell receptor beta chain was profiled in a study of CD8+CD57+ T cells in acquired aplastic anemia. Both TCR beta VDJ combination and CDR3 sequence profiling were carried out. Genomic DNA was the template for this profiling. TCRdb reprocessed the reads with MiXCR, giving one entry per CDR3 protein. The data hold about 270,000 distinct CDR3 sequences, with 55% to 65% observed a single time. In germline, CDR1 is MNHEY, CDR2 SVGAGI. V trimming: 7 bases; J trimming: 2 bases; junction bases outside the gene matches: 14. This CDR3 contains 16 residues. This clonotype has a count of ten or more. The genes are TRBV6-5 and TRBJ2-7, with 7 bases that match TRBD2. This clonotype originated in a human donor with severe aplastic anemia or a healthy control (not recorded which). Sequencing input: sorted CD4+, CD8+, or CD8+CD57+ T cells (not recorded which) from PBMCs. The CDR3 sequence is CASTPAGLAEPYEQYF. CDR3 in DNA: TGTGCCAGCACCCCGGCAGGGCTAGCGGAGCCCTACGAGCAGTACTTC.